One sample yielded the 12 T cell receptor beta chains listed below, sequenced in a study of T cell responses to AZD1222 COVID-19 vaccine. The data were produced by immunoSEQ multiplex PCR, yet TCRdb's version contains in-frame clones alone and is incomplete. The table has 110,000 or so clones, roughly 88% seen once. The sample in question was peripheral blood, obtained 28 days after the second AZD1222 dose. These receptors came from an adult who received the AZD1222 COVID-19 vaccine.

The chain is built from TRBV7-3 and TRBJ2-7; no clear D gene. Germline-derived CDR1 and CDR2 are SGHTA and FQGTGA. Deletions cut 3 bases from V and 1 base from J, with 7 bases between. This CDR3 has 13 amino acids. CDR3 residues: CASSFKASYEQYF. The CDR3 DNA reads as TGTGCCAGCAGCTTCAAGGCGTCCTACGAGCAGTACTTC. The full variable domain, in which reference TRBV7-3 and TRBJ2-7 provide the parts outside the CDR3, is GAGVSQTPSNKVTEKGKYVELRCDPISGHTALYWYRQSLGQGPEFLIYFQGTGAADDSGLPNDRFFAVRPEGSVSTLKIQRTERGDSAVYLCASSFKASYEQYFGPGTRLTVT.

This clone appeared a few times. This same CDR3 is encoded by further DNA sequences in the sample. The rearrangement joins TRBV10-1 to TRBJ2-7, with unresolved D. Trimming stripped 0 bases from V and 3 bases from J, with 6 bases between. Looked up from germline, CDR1 is WNHNN and CDR2 is SYGVQD (reference sequence). This CDR3 has 13 residues. This CDR3 reads CASSESPGYEQYF. The CDR3 bases are TGCGCCAGCAGTGAGTCACCCGGCTACGAGCAGTACTTC.

This clone was detected only once. This chain uses TRBV11-2 with TRBJ1-5; D is perhaps TRBD1 (5 bases). The germline CDR1 and CDR2 sequences are SGHAT and FQNNGV. Trimming shortened V by 5 bases and J by 2 bases, and 13 bases separated the two germline ends. The CDR3 is made up of 15 amino acids. CDR3 residues: CASSPGGARNQPQHF. The CDR3, as DNA: TGTGCCAGCAGCCCTGGCGGGGCTCGCAATCAGCCCCAGCATTTT.

V usage is TRBV19 and J usage is TRBJ1-6, with D maybe TRBD1 (6 bases). Looked up from germline, CDR1 is LNHDA and CDR2 is SQIVND (reference sequence). This CDR3 has 15 residues. Trimming removed 7 bases from V and 5 bases from J, with 15 bases in between. The CDR3 DNA reads as TGTGCCAGTACCCTCGACAGGCGGAATAATTCACCCCTCCACTTT. Amino acid sequence: CASTLDRRNNSPLHF.

The gene calls are TRBV12-3 or TRBV12-4 and TRBJ1-3, with 7 bases identical to TRBD1. There are 13 residues in the CDR3. V shed 5 bases and J 4 bases; nucleotides not matched to a gene: 2. CDR3 nucleotides: TGTGCCAGCAGTCACAGGGGAGGAAACACCATATATTTT. Residues: CASSHRGGNTIYF.

About this clone: The CDR3 does not close with the conserved phenylalanine or tryptophan, likely indicating a read error. No DNA is shown, since the ends of the CDR3 on it are uncertain; the CDR3 is the one TCRdb lists. The gene calls are TRBV12-3 or TRBV12-4 and TRBJ1-2; TRBD1 is taken as the D call from the table, unchecked against the DNA. A total of 12 residues make up the CDR3, ends included. CDR3 sequence: CASSSGQEDPLL.

This clone was seen just once. The chain carries TRBV19 and TRBJ1-3; TRBD1 is a possible D gene (6 bases). Germline assignment: CDR1 LNHDA and CDR2 SQIVND (reference sequence). Between the trimmed V and J ends, which lost 6 bases and 8 bases, there was a span of 14 bases. The CDR3 has 13 residues. The CDR3: CASSPTGGDTIYF. CDR3 sequence (DNA): TGTGCCAGTAGCCCGACAGGAGGAGACACCATATATTTT.

V is TRBV28 and J is TRBJ2-2; D is unclear. Trimming took off 3 bases at V and 1 base at J, with 3 bases between the two ends. Germline CDR1 is MDHEN and CDR2 is SYDVKM. This CDR3 region has 13 residues. The CDR3 sequence: CASSFRNTGELFF. The DNA of the CDR3 is TGTGCCAGCAGTTTTAGGAACACCGGGGAGCTGTTTTTT.

The chain employs TRBV5-6 and TRBJ2-5; TRBD2 matches 8 bases. The CDR3 runs to 16 residues. CDR1 and CDR2 (germline): SGHDT, YYEEEE. J was trimmed by 7 bases and V by 0 bases; bases with no gene match: 11. The CDR3 DNA reads as TGTGCCAGCAGCTTGGGGGGTAGCGGGGTAAGCAGGACCCAGTACTTC. Its protein is CASSLGGSGVSRTQYF. The full variable domain, completed using reference TRBV5-6 and TRBJ2-5, is DAGVTQSPTHLIKTRGQQVTLRCSPKSGHDTVSWYQQALGQGPQFIFQYYEEEERQRGNFPDRFSGHQFPNYSSELNVNALLLGDSALYLCASSLGGSGVSRTQYFGPGTRLLVL.

The rearrangement uses TRBV12-3 or TRBV12-4 and TRBJ1-2; tentatively, D is TRBD1 (6 bases). The CDR3 covers 13 residues. The ends were cut back, 6 bases at V and 6 bases at J, with 14 bases in the middle. The CDR3 is CASRKQGLDGYTF. The CDR3 DNA reads as TGTGCCAGCAGGAAACAGGGACTCGATGGCTACACCTTC.

The J gene is TRBJ1-1, the V gene TRBV12-3 or TRBV12-4, with 8 bases lining up with TRBD1. V shed 8 bases and J 6 bases; nucleotides not matched to a gene: 5. The CDR3 contains 12 residues. In DNA, the CDR3 is TGTGCCAGCGCAGGGGGCGCGGCTGAAGCTTTCTTT. This translates into CASAGGAAEAFF.

The V and J genes are TRBV7-9 and TRBJ2-1; D unclear. Germline assignment: CDR1 SEHNR and CDR2 FQNEAQ (reference sequence). CDR3 size: 14 residues. Trimming shortened V by 6 bases and J by 2 bases, and 11 bases separated the two germline ends. The CDR3 protein is CASRPSVTYNEQFF. The CDR3 region has the DNA TGTGCCAGCAGACCCAGCGTAACCTACAATGAGCAGTTCTTC. The full variable domain, its missing parts supplied by reference TRBV7-9 and TRBJ2-1, is DTGVSQNPRHKITKRGQNVTFRCDPISEHNRLYWYRQTLGQGPEFLTYFQNEAQLEKSRLLSDRFSAERPKGSFSTLEIQRTEQGDSAMYLCASRPSVTYNEQFFGPGTRLTVL.